Following are 3 T cell receptor beta chains from one sample sequenced in a study of monozygotic twins with inflammatory bowel disease. TCRdb re-called the 5' RACE reads and gives one entry per CDR3 protein, without DNA. The sample yields about 350,000 distinct CDR3 sequences, of which the top ten take up over 2%. Material: blood. The receptor set was obtained from a human donor with ulcerative colitis or Crohn's disease, or a healthy co-twin of an affected twin (not recorded which).

This sequence joins TRBV7-9 and TRBJ2-3; TCRdb lists TRBD1, though no DNA is available to test this call. The germline V gene has CDR1 SEHNR and CDR2 FQNEAQ (reference sequence). This CDR3 region has 17 residues. CDR3 sequence reads: CASSSQGGGINTDTQYF.

The chain joins TRBV19 to TRBJ1-2; TCRdb's D call, TRBD1, is unchecked because there is no DNA. This CDR3 contains 14 residues. The V gene's germline CDR1 is LNHDA and CDR2 SQIVND (reference sequence). CDR3 in amino acids: CASSLQGFNYGYTF.

This chain connects TRBV20-1 to TRBJ2-3; TCRdb selects TRBD2, and the lack of DNA leaves this call unchecked. From germline, CDR1 is DFQATT and CDR2 SNEGSKA (reference sequence). CDR3 length: 15 amino acids. CDR3 sequence reads: CSASMTSGGTDTQYF.